A selection of T cell receptor beta chains follows, all from one sample in a study of cytomegalovirus exposure and HLA in healthy donors. Some clones are missing from TCRdb's copy, which holds only in-frame ones; the method was immunoSEQ multiplex PCR. The sample consists of 75,000 to 100,000 clones, roughly four fifths of them appearing once. The sample comprised PBMCs. The receptors were sampled from a man aged 25-45 years in good health and CMV-seronegative. Each CDR3 is given with its conserved first and last residue. Each record gives: J gene, clone size, V gene, D gene, CDR3 protein, CDR3 DNA. A D gene is named only where the DNA matches it firmly. Rows give clone size only sometimes, using once, few, many, or a class for an expanded clone.

J gene: TRBJ2-1; clone size: -; V gene: TRBV13; D gene: TRBD2; CDR3 protein: CASSPFDSGRHRQFF; CDR3 DNA: TGTGCCAGCAGCCCCTTTGATAGCGGGAGGCACAGGCAGTTCTTC
J gene: TRBJ2-5; clone size: -; V gene: TRBV11-3; D gene: TRBD2; CDR3 protein: CASSPGTSGVQETQYF; CDR3 DNA: TGTGCCAGCAGCCCAGGGACTAGCGGGGTTCAAGAGACCCAGTACTTC
J gene: TRBJ1-2; clone size: -; V gene: TRBV9; D gene: -; CDR3 protein: CASSVDTNYGYTF; CDR3 DNA: TGTGCCAGCAGCGTAGACACTAACTATGGCTACACCTTC
J gene: TRBJ1-2; clone size: -; V gene: TRBV5-1; D gene: -; CDR3 protein: CASRTNRGQLANYGYTF; CDR3 DNA: TGCGCCAGCAGAACTAACCGCGGACAGCTAGCTAACTATGGCTACACCTTC
J gene: TRBJ2-2; clone size: -; V gene: TRBV2; D gene: -; CDR3 protein: CASGGALNTGELFF; CDR3 DNA: TGTGCCAGCGGCGGAGCCCTGAACACCGGGGAGCTGTTTTTT
J gene: TRBJ2-7; clone size: -; V gene: TRBV7-8; D gene: TRBD1; CDR3 protein: CASSLLAQGAIEQYF; CDR3 DNA: TGTGCCAGCAGCTTATTAGCCCAGGGGGCGATTGAGCAGTACTTC
J gene: TRBJ2-1; clone size: -; V gene: TRBV5-1; D gene: TRBD2; CDR3 protein: CASSFLAAGGYNEQFF; CDR3 DNA: TGCGCCAGCAGCTTTCTCGCGGCGGGGGGTTACAATGAGCAGTTCTTC
J gene: TRBJ1-2; clone size: -; V gene: TRBV27; D gene: -; CDR3 protein: CASSGRGAPNYGYTF; CDR3 DNA: TGTGCCAGCAGTGGGAGGGGGGCGCCTAACTATGGCTACACCTTC
J gene: TRBJ2-5; clone size: -; V gene: TRBV5-5; D gene: TRBD1; CDR3 protein: CASSKPGQQETQYF; CDR3 DNA: TGTGCCAGCAGCAAGCCGGGACAGCAAGAGACCCAGTACTTC
J gene: TRBJ1-2; clone size: -; V gene: TRBV7-2; D gene: TRBD1; CDR3 protein: CASSTSGQGYGYTF; CDR3 DNA: TGTGCCAGCAGCACCTCAGGACAGGGTTACGGCTACACCTTC
J gene: TRBJ1-2; clone size: few; V gene: TRBV5-5; D gene: -; CDR3 protein: CASSFRESGQGNGYTF; CDR3 DNA: TGTGCCAGCAGCTTCCGAGAGTCAGGGCAGGGTAATGGCTACACCTTC
J gene: TRBJ2-7; clone size: -; V gene: TRBV19; D gene: -; CDR3 protein: CASNLAGEQYF; CDR3 DNA: TGTGCCAGTAACTTAGCTGGCGAGCAGTACTTC
J gene: TRBJ1-2; clone size: -; V gene: TRBV7-3; D gene: -; CDR3 protein: CASRPRGEGGYTF; CDR3 DNA: TGTGCCAGCAGACCCAGGGGAGAAGGAGGCTACACCTTC
J gene: TRBJ2-1; clone size: -; V gene: TRBV7-9; D gene: TRBD2; CDR3 protein: CASAGAGDEQFF; CDR3 DNA: TGTGCCAGCGCTGGTGCGGGAGATGAGCAGTTCTTC
J gene: TRBJ2-1; clone size: -; V gene: TRBV9; D gene: TRBD2; CDR3 protein: CASSVAMGTAGVVQNEQFF; CDR3 DNA: TGTGCCAGCAGCGTAGCTATGGGAACGGCGGGAGTGGTCCAGAATGAGCAGTTCTTC
J gene: TRBJ1-4; clone size: -; V gene: TRBV9; D gene: -; CDR3 protein: CASSPGLATNEKLFF; CDR3 DNA: TGTGCCAGCAGCCCTGGACTTGCAACTAATGAAAAACTGTTTTTT
J gene: TRBJ1-4; clone size: once; V gene: TRBV19; D gene: -; CDR3 protein: CATKRATNEKLFF; CDR3 DNA: TGTGCCACCAAGCGTGCAACTAATGAAAAACTGTTTTTT
J gene: TRBJ2-3; clone size: once; V gene: TRBV5-1; D gene: -; CDR3 protein: CASSFGEDTQYF; CDR3 DNA: TGCGCCAGCAGCTTCGGGGAGGATACGCAGTATTTT
J gene: TRBJ2-4; clone size: -; V gene: TRBV5-1; D gene: TRBD2; CDR3 protein: CASSPGLAGDERTKNIQYF; CDR3 DNA: TGCGCCAGCAGCCCGGGACTAGCGGGAGATGAGAGAACCAAAAACATTCAGTACTTC
J gene: TRBJ2-2; clone size: -; V gene: TRBV13; D gene: TRBD2; CDR3 protein: CASSSRGGPLTGELFF; CDR3 DNA: TGTGCCAGCAGCTCACGCGGGGGGCCACTCACCGGGGAGCTGTTTTTT
J gene: TRBJ1-2; clone size: -; V gene: TRBV5-1; D gene: TRBD1; CDR3 protein: CASRDPGQGDIGYTF; CDR3 DNA: TGCGCCAGCAGAGATCCGGGACAGGGAGACATTGGCTACACCTTC
J gene: TRBJ2-1; clone size: -; V gene: TRBV15; D gene: TRBD1; CDR3 protein: CATSRLRDRGDNEQFF; CDR3 DNA: TGTGCCACCAGCAGACTCCGGGACAGGGGGGACAATGAGCAGTTCTTC
J gene: TRBJ1-5; clone size: -; V gene: TRBV5-6; D gene: TRBD1; CDR3 protein: CASSFGTGEGNQPQHF; CDR3 DNA: TGTGCCAGCAGCTTCGGGACAGGGGAGGGCAATCAGCCCCAGCATTTT
J gene: TRBJ1-2; clone size: -; V gene: TRBV4-2; D gene: -; CDR3 protein: CASSQVGGRAGIGNYGYTF; CDR3 DNA: TGTGCCAGCAGCCAAGTGGGGGGGAGGGCGGGTATAGGTAACTATGGCTACACCTTC
J gene: TRBJ1-5; clone size: -; V gene: TRBV25-1; D gene: -; CDR3 protein: CASRESNQPQHF; CDR3 DNA: TGTGCCAGCAGAGAGAGCAATCAGCCCCAGCATTTT
J gene: TRBJ1-5; clone size: few; V gene: TRBV6-6; D gene: TRBD1; CDR3 protein: CASRETGNYQPQHF; CDR3 DNA: TGTGCCAGCAGGGAGACAGGGAATTATCAGCCCCAGCATTTT
J gene: TRBJ1-1; clone size: -; V gene: TRBV19; D gene: TRBD1; CDR3 protein: CASSISGQIEAFF; CDR3 DNA: TGTGCCAGTAGTATTTCGGGACAGATTGAAGCTTTCTTT
J gene: TRBJ2-7; clone size: few; V gene: TRBV6-6; D gene: -; CDR3 protein: CASSSIYEQYF; CDR3 DNA: TGTGCCAGCAGTTCCATCTACGAGCAGTACTTC
J gene: TRBJ2-1; clone size: -; V gene: TRBV13; D gene: TRBD2; CDR3 protein: CASSQGLAVNEQFF; CDR3 DNA: TGTGCCAGCAGCCAAGGACTAGCGGTCAATGAGCAGTTCTTC
J gene: TRBJ2-3; clone size: -; V gene: TRBV2; D gene: TRBD2; CDR3 protein: CARPVAGGLSDTQYF; CDR3 DNA: TGTGCCAGGCCAGTGGCGGGGGGGTTATCAGATACGCAGTATTTT
J gene: TRBJ2-3; clone size: -; V gene: TRBV5-1; D gene: TRBD2; CDR3 protein: CASTVLAGGTDTQYF; CDR3 DNA: TGCGCCAGCACCGTACTAGCGGGCGGCACAGATACGCAGTATTTT
J gene: TRBJ2-3; clone size: few; V gene: TRBV12-5; D gene: -; CDR3 protein: CASGPGVSTDTQYF; CDR3 DNA: TGTGCTAGTGGGCCGGGGGTGAGCACAGATACGCAGTATTTT
J gene: TRBJ2-3; clone size: few; V gene: TRBV5-6; D gene: TRBD1; CDR3 protein: CASSRVAGGGDTQYF; CDR3 DNA: TGTGCCAGCAGCCGCGTGGCAGGGGGTGGGGATACGCAGTATTTT
J gene: TRBJ1-4; clone size: -; V gene: TRBV6-5; D gene: TRBD1; CDR3 protein: CASSHTGGPNEKLFF; CDR3 DNA: TGTGCCAGCAGTCACACAGGGGGCCCTAATGAAAAACTGTTTTTT
J gene: TRBJ1-3; clone size: -; V gene: TRBV7-2; D gene: -; CDR3 protein: CASSLKDRNTIYF; CDR3 DNA: TGTGCCAGCAGCTTAAAGGACAGAAACACCATATATTTT
J gene: TRBJ2-2; clone size: -; V gene: TRBV7-2; D gene: -; CDR3 protein: CASSSSLVGGELFF; CDR3 DNA: TGTGCCAGCAGCTCTAGCCTAGTCGGCGGGGAGCTGTTTTTT